Following are 3 T cell receptor beta chains from one sample sequenced in a study of T cell repertoires in cytomegalovirus infection (dated by TCRdb to between 2018 and 2021). The treatment or condition label, read with the paper, signifies: in vitro stimulation with specific CMV peptide epitopes to enrich CMV-specific T cells. Sequencer: Illumina HiSeq 1500. Using fastp at Q25 and MiXCR, TCRdb reprocessed the public reads and kept productive beta chains. Every distinct CDR3 protein forms one entry, paired with its most common genes and DNA. Present in this sample are roughly 990,000 distinct CDR3 sequences, approximately 31% of which were seen just once. The ten largest clones take up over 11% of the sample. No antigen is known for these receptors. Sequencing used cultured CD8+ T cells from PBMCs, obtained from culture after CMV antigen stimulation. These receptors were collected from a human donor in good health (CMV status not recorded). Some clones in this sample may be carry-over from other donors' samples.

The chain employs TRBV20-1 and TRBJ2-7; 7 nucleotides align to TRBD1. The CDR3 runs to 15 residues. The ends lost 0 bases at V and 5 bases at J; junction bases unmatched: 10. Germline V CDR1 and CDR2: DFQATT, SNEGSKA (reference sequence). As DNA, the CDR3 is TGCAGTGCTAGAGACTGGCAGGGGCAGGGGGACGAGCAGTACTTC. Translation: CSARDWQGQGDEQYF.

The rearrangement joins TRBV7-6 to TRBJ2-1, with a tentative D call TRBD1 (6 bases). CDR3 length: 15 residues. The V gene lost 3 bases and the J gene lost 5 bases, with 14 bases spanning the gap. Germline V gene sequence: CDR1 SGHVS, CDR2 FNYEAQ. The CDR3 protein is CASSFPGQIHNEQFF. Written as DNA, the CDR3 is TGTGCCAGCAGCTTCCCGGGACAAATACACAATGAGCAGTTCTTC.

This clonotype was recorded a few times. The J gene is TRBJ1-2, the V gene TRBV19, with TRBD1 matching 8 bases. Germline lookup yields CDR1 LNHDA and CDR2 SQIVND (reference sequence). The CDR3 has 17 residues. V gave up 5 bases and J gave up 8 bases; unmatched junction bases: 19. The CDR3 sequence: CASSSAGQGLVKTGYTF. The CDR3 DNA reads TGTGCCAGTAGTTCCGCTGGACAGGGACTTGTTAAGACCGGCTACACCTTC.